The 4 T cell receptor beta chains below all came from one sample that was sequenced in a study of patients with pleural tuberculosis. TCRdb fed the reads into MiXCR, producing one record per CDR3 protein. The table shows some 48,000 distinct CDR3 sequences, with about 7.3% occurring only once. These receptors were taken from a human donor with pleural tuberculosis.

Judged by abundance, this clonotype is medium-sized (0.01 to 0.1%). The CDR3 coding sequence is TGTGCCAGCAGCCCACGGCTGCGGAGCACAGATACGCAGTATTTT. This sequence encodes CASSPRLRSTDTQYF. The chain carries TRBV11-1 and TRBJ2-3; D uncertain. The CDR3 consists of 15 residues. CDR1 SGHAT and CDR2 FQDESV come from the germline V gene (reference sequence). V was pared by 5 bases and J by 0 bases, with 12 bases between.

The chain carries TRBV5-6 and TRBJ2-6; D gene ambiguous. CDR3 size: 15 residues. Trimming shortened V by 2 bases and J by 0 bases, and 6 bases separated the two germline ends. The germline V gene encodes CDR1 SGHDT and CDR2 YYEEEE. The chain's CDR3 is CASSLRVSGANVLTF. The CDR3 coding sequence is TGTGCCAGCAGCTTAAGGGTCTCTGGGGCCAACGTCCTGACTTTC. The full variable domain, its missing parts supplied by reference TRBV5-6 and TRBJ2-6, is DAGVTQSPTHLIKTRGQQVTLRCSPKSGHDTVSWYQQALGQGPQFIFQYYEEEERQRGNFPDRFSGHQFPNYSSELNVNALLLGDSALYLCASSLRVSGANVLTFGAGSRLTVL.

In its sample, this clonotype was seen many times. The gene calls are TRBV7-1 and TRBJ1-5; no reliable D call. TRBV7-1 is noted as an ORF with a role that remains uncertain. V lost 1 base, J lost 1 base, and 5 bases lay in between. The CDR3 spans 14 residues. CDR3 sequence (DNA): TGTGCCAGCAGCTCAGGGTTGAGCAATCAGCCCCAGCATTTT. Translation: CASSSGLSNQPQHF.

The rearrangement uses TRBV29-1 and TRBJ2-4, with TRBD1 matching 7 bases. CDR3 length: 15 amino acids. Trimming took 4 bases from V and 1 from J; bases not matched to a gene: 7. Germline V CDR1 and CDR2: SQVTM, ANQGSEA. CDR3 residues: CSVVGRGQAKNIQYF. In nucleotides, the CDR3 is TGCAGCGTTGTTGGTAGGGGGCAGGCCAAAAACATTCAGTACTTC.